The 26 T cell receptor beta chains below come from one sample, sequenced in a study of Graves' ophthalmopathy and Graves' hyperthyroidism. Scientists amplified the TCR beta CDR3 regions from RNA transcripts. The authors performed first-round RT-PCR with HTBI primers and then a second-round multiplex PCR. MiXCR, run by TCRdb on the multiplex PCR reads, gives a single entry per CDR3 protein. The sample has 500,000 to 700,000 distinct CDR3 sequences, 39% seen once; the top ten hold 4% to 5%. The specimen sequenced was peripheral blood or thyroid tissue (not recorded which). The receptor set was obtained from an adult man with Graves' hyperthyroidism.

CDR3 sequence: CRDSLPSYEQYF. CDR3 sequence (DNA): TGCAGAGATAGTTTGCCTTCCTACGAGCAGTACTTC. The chain carries TRBV20-1 and TRBJ2-5; no clear D gene. TRBJ2-7 explains the end of the DNA better; the J call may be wrong. The CDR3 has 12 amino acids. The V gene's germline CDR1 is DFQATT and CDR2 SNEGSKA (reference sequence).

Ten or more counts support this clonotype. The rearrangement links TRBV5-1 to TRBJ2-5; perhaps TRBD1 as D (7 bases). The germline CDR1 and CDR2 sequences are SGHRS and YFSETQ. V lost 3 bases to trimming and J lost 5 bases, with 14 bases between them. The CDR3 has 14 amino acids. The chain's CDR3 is CASSSRGEMETQYF. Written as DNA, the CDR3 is TGCGCCAGCAGCTCCAGGGGGGAAATGGAGACCCAGTACTTC.

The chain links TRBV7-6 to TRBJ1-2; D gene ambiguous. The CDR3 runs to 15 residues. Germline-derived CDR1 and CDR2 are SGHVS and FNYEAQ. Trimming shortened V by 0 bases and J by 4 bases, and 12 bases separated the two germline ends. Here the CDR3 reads CASSLAIDSRYGYTF. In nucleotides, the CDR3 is TGTGCCAGCAGCTTAGCCATCGATAGCCGCTATGGCTACACCTTC.

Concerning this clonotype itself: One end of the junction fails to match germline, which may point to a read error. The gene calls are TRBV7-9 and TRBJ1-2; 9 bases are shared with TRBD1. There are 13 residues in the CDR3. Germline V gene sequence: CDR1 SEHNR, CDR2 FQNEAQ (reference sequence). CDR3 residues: CASSLGTGRGYTF. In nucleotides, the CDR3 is TGCGCCAGCAGCTTGGGGACAGGGCGAGGCTACACCTTC.

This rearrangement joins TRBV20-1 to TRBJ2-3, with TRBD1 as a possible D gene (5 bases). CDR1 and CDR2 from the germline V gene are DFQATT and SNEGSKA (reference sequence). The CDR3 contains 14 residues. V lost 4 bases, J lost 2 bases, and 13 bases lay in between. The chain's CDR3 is CSATERQNTDTQYF. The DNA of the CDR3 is TGCAGTGCTACCGAAAGACAGAACACAGATACGCAGTATTTT.

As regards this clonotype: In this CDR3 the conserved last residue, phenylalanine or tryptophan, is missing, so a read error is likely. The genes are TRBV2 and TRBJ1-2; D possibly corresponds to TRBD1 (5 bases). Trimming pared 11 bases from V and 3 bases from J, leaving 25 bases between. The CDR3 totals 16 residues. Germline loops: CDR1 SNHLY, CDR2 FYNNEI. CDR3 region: CAFYGGDSRAYYGYTS. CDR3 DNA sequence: TGTGCCTTCTACGGGGGGGATTCGCGAGCTTACTATGGCTACACCTCC.

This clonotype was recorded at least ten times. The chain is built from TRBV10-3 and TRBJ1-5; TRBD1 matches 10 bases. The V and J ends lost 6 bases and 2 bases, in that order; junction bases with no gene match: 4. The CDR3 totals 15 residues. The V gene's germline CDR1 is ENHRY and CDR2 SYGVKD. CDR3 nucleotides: TGTGCCATCAGAGCCGGGACAGGGGGCAATCAGCCCCAGCATTTT. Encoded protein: CAIRAGTGGNQPQHF.

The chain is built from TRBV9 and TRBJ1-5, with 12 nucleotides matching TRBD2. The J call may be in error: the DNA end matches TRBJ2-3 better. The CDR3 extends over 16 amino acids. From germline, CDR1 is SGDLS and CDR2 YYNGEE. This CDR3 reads CASSVGPSGRADTQYF. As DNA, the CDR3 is TGTGCCAGCAGCGTAGGTCCTAGCGGGAGGGCAGATACGCAGTATTTT.

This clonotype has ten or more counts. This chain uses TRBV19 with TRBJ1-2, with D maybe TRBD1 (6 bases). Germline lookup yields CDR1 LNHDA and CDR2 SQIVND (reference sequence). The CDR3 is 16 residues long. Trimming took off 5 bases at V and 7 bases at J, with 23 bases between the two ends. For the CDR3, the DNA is TGTGCCAGTAGTGCCCCCGGGACATGGACTACGCTTGGCTACACCTTC. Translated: CASSAPGTWTTLGYTF.

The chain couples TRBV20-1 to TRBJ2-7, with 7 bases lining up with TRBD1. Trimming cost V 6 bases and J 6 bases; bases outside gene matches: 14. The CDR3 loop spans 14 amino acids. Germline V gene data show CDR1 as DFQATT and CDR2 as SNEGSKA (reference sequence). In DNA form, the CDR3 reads TGCAGTGCCCACGGCAGGGGGAAGGGTGGCGAGCAGTACTTC. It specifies CSAHGRGKGGEQYF.

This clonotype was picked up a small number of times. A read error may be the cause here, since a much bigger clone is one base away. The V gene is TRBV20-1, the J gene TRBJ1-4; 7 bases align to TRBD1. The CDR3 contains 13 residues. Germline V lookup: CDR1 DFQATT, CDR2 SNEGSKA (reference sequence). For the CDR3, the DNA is TGCAATGCTACCGACAGGGCTAATGAAAAACTGTTTTTT. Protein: CNATDRANEKLFF.

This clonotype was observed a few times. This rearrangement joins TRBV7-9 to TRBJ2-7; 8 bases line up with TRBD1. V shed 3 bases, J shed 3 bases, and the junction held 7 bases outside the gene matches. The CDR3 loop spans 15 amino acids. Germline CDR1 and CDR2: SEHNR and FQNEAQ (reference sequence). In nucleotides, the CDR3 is TGTGCCAGCAGCTTTGCCGAGACAGGGGACTACGAGCAGTACTTC. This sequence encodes CASSFAETGDYEQYF. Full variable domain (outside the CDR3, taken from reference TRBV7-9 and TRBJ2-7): DTGVSQNPRHKITKRGQNVTFRCDPISEHNRLYWYRQTLGQGPEFLTYFQNEAQLEKSRLLSDRFSAERPKGSFSTLEIQRTEQGDSAMYLCASSFAETGDYEQYFGPGTRLTVT.

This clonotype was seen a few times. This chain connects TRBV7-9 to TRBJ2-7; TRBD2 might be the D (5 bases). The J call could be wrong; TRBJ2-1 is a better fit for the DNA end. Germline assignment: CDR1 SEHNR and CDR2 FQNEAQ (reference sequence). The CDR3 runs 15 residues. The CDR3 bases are TGTGCCAGCAGCTTAGGGGAGCGGCCCCTCAATGAGCAGTTCTTC. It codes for CASSLGERPLNEQFF.

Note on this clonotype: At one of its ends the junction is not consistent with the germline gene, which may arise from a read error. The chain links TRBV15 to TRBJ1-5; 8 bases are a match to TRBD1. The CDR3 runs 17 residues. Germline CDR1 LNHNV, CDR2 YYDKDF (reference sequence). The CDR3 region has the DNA TGTGCCACCAGCAGAGACGGGACAGGTGCGAGCAGTCAGCCCCAGCATTTT. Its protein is CATSRDGTGASSQPQHF.

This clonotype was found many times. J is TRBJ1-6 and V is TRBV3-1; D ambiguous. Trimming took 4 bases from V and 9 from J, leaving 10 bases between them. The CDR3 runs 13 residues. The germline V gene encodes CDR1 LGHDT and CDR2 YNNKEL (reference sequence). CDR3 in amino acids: CASSLSGSSPLHF. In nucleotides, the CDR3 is TGTGCCAGCAGCCTCTCCGGGAGTTCACCCCTCCACTTT.

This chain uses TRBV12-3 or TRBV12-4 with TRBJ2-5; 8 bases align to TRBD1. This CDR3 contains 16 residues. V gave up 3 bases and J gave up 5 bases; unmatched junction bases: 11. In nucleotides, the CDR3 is TGTGCCAGCAGTTTGGATGCAGGGGGCTTCGCGGAGACCCAGTACTTC. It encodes CASSLDAGGFAETQYF.

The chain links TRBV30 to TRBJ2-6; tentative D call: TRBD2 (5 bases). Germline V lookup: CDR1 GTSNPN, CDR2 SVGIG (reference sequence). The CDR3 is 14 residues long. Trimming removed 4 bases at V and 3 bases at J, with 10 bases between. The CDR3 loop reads CAWTYGVGANVLTF. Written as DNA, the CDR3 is TGTGCCTGGACTTACGGGGTTGGGGCCAACGTCCTGACTTTC.

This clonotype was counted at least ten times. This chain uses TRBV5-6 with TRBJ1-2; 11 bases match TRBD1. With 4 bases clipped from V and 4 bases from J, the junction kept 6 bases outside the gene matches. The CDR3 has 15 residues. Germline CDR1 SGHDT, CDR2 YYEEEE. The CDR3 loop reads CASSLRDRGTYGYTF. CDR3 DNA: TGTGCCAGCAGCCTACGGGACAGGGGGACCTATGGCTACACCTTC. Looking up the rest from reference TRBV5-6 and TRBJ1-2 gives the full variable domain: DAGVTQSPTHLIKTRGQQVTLRCSPKSGHDTVSWYQQALGQGPQFIFQYYEEEERQRGNFPDRFSGHQFPNYSSELNVNALLLGDSALYLCASSLRDRGTYGYTFGSGTRLTVV.

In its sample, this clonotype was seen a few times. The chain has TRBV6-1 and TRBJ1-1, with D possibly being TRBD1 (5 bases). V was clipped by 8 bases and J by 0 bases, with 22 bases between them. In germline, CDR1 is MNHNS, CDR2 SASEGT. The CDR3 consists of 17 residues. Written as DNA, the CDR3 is TGTGCCAGCGGTCAACCGACGACAGTAAAATTGAACACTGAAGCTTTCTTT. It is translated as CASGQPTTVKLNTEAFF.

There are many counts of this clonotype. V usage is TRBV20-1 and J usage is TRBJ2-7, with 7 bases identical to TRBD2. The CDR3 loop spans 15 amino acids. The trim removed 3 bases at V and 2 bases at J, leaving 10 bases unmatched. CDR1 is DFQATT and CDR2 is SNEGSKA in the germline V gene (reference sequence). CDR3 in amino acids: CSASTYGGTTYEQYF. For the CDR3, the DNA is TGCAGTGCTAGTACCTACGGGGGGACTACCTACGAGCAGTACTTC.

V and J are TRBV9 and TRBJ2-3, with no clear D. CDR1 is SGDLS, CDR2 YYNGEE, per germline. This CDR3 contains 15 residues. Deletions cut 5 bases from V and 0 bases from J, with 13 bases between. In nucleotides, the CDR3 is TGTGCCAGCAGTGAATTCAGCCCCAGCACAGATACGCAGTATTTT. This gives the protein CASSEFSPSTDTQYF.

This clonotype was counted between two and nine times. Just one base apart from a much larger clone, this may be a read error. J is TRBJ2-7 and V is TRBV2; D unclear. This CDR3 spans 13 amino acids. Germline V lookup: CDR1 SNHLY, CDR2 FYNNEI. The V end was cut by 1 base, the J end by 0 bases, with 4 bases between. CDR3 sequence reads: CASSEEVSYEQYF. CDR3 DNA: TGTGCCAGCAGTGAAGAGGTCTCCTACGAGCAGTACTTC.

Written as DNA, the CDR3 is TGTGCCATCAGTGAGGTATCTAGCATGAACAATGAGCAGTTCTTC. This gives the protein CAISEVSSMNNEQFF. The genes are TRBV10-3 and TRBJ2-1; D is perhaps TRBD2 (5 bases). Trimming stripped 2 bases from V and 5 bases from J, with 13 bases between. The germline V gene encodes CDR1 ENHRY and CDR2 SYGVKD. The CDR3 length is 15 residues.

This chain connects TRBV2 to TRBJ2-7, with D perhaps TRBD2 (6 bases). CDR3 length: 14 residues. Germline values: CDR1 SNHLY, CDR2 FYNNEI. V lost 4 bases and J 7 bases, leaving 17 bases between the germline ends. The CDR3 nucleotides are TGTGCCAGCAGTGGCGGGACTCATGACAATGAGCAGTACTTC. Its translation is CASSGGTHDNEQYF. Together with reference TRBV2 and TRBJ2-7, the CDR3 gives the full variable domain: EPEVTQTPSHQVTQMGQEVILRCVPISNHLYFYWYRQILGQKVEFLVSFYNNEISEKSEIFDDQFSVERPDGSNFTLKIRSTKLEDSAMYFCASSGGTHDNEQYFGPGTRLTVT.

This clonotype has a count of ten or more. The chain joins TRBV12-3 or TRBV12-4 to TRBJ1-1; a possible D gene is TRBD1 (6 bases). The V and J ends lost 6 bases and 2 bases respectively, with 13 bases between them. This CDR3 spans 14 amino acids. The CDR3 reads CASSRGTSNTEAFF. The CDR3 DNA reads TGTGCCAGCAGCCGTGGGACATCAAACACTGAAGCTTTCTTT.

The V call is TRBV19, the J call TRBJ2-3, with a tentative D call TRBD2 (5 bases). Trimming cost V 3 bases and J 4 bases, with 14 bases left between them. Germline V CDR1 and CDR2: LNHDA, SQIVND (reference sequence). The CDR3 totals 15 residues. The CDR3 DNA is TGTGCCAGTAGTATTCGAGGGAGTCTCTCAGATACGCAGTATTTT. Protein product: CASSIRGSLSDTQYF.